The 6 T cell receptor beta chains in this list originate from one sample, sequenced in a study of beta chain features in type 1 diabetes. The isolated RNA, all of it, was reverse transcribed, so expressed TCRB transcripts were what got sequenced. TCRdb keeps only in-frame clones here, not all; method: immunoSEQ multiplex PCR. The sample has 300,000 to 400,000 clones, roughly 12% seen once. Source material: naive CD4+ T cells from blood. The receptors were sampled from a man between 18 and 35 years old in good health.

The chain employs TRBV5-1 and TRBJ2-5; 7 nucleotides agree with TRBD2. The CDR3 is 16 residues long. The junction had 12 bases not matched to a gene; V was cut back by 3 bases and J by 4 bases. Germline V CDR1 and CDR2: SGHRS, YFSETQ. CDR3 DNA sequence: TGCGCCAGCAGCTCCGGGTCGGGGGGATCTGGAGAGACCCAGTACTTC. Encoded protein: CASSSGSGGSGETQYF.

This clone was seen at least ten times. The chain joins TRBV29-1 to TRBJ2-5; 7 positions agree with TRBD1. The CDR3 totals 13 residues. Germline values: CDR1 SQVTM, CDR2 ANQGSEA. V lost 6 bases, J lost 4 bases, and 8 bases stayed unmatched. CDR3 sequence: CSVGDSSRETQYF. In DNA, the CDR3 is TGCAGCGTAGGGGACAGTTCGAGAGAGACCCAGTACTTC.

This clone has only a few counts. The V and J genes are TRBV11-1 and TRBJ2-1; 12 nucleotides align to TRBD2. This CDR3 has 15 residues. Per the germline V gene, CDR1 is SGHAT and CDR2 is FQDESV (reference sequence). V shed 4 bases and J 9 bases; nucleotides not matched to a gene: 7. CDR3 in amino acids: CASSSNLAGGVEQFF. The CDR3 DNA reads TGTGCCAGCAGCTCCAACCTAGCGGGAGGGGTTGAGCAGTTCTTC.

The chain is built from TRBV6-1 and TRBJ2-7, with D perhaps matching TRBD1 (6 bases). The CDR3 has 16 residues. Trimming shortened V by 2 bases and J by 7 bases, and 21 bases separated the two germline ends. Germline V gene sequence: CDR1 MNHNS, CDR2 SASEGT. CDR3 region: CASSELWTDLFGEQYF. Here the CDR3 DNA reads TGTGCCAGCAGTGAATTGTGGACAGACCTCTTTGGAGAGCAGTACTTC.

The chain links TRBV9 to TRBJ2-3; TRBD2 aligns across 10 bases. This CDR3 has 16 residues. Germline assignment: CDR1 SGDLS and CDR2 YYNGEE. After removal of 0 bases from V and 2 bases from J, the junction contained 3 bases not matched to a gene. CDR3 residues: CASSVEAGGPTDTQYF. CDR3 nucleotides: TGTGCCAGCAGCGTAGAAGCGGGAGGGCCCACAGATACGCAGTATTTT.

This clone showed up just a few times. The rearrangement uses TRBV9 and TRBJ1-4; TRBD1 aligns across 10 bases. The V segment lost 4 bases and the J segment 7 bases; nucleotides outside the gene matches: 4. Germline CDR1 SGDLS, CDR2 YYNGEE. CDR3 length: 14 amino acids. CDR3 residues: CASSSGTGVEKLFF. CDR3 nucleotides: TGTGCCAGCAGCTCCGGGACAGGGGTTGAAAAACTGTTTTTT.